This is a list of T cell receptor beta chains from one sample in a study of early T cells in non-severe SARS-CoV-2 infection. Via MiXCR, TCRdb re-called the 5' RACE reads, giving one row per CDR3 protein. The sample lists roughly 90,000 distinct CDR3 sequences; around 15% were seen once. Sequenced sample: whole blood. The receptor source for this set is an adult who was a healthcare worker with PCR-confirmed SARS-CoV-2 infection or an uninfected control (not recorded which). The CDR3 runs from the conserved cysteine through the conserved F or W. Each record gives: D gene, clone size, V gene, J gene, CDR3 protein, CDR3 DNA. D genes are given only for firm matches. Size is stated for part of the rows, as once, few or many counts, or as a class when the clone is expanded.

-	-	TRBV18	TRBJ2-3	CASYEGDTQYF	TGTGCCAGCTACGAGGGTGATACGCAGTATTTT
TRBD2	few	TRBV7-9	TRBJ2-1	CASSSGLAGHYNEQFF	TGTGCCAGCAGCTCCGGACTAGCGGGGCACTACAATGAGCAGTTCTTC
-	-	TRBV6-6	TRBJ1-5	CASSLGYYSNQPQHF	TGTGCCAGCAGTTTGGGGTATTATAGCAATCAGCCCCAGCATTTT
-	many	TRBV27	TRBJ1-5	CASSLGGRGRQPQHF	TGTGCCAGCAGTTTAGGGGGGAGGGGACGGCAGCCCCAGCATTTT
TRBD1	few	TRBV7-9	TRBJ2-1	CASSLLPRGQGRNEQFF	TGTGCCAGCAGCTTACTCCCACGGGGACAGGGAAGGAATGAGCAGTTCTTC
-	many	TRBV28	TRBJ2-7	CASNGVSYEQYF	TGTGCCAGCAACGGAGTTTCCTACGAGCAGTACTTC
-	many	TRBV7-8	TRBJ1-5	CASSFRLNQPQHF	TGTGCCAGCAGCTTCCGGCTGAATCAGCCCCAGCATTTT
-	few	TRBV6-2/TRBV6-3	TRBJ1-1	CASSGYLEAFF	TGTGCCAGCAGTGGATACCTTGAAGCTTTCTTT
-	few	TRBV9	TRBJ2-7	CASSGGRQTEQYF	TGTGCCAGCAGCGGGGGACGGCAAACGGAGCAGTACTTC
TRBD1	many	TRBV28	TRBJ2-6	CASRLTGGFSGANVLTF	TGTGCCAGCAGGCTTACAGGGGGCTTCTCTGGGGCCAACGTCCTGACTTTC
-	-	TRBV5-1	TRBJ1-1	CASSISGDLEAFF	TGCGCCAGCAGCATCAGCGGTGACCTCGAAGCTTTCTTT
TRBD1	few	TRBV6-2/TRBV6-3	TRBJ1-2	CASRQGQGNGYTF	TGTGCCAGCAGACAGGGACAGGGGAATGGCTACACCTTC
TRBD1	many	TRBV24-1	TRBJ2-3	CATSDAGQALTDTQYF	TGTGCCACCAGTGATGCCGGACAGGCGCTCACAGATACGCAGTATTTT
TRBD1	many	TRBV4-1	TRBJ1-1	CASSYNPGQRGAEAFF	TGCGCCAGCAGCTACAACCCGGGACAGCGAGGGGCTGAAGCTTTCTTT
-	few	TRBV6-8	TRBJ1-5	CASSYLGQPQHF	TGTGCCAGCAGTTATTTAGGTCAGCCCCAGCATTTT
-	-	TRBV6-2/TRBV6-3	TRBJ2-3	CASATVADTQYF	TGTGCCAGCGCCACGGTGGCAGATACGCAGTATTTT
-	few	TRBV7-2	TRBJ1-1	CASSLALTTEAFF	TGTGCCAGCAGCTTAGCGTTAACTACTGAAGCTTTCTTT
-	-	TRBV5-4	TRBJ1-1	CASSVRDRWEAFF	TGTGCCAGCAGCGTACGGGACCGTTGGGAGGCTTTCTTT
-	-	TRBV5-1	TRBJ1-4	CASSLAPPEKLFF	TGCGCCAGCAGCTTGGCCCCACCTGAAAAACTGTTTTTT
TRBD1	few	TRBV20-1	TRBJ1-1	CSAPTGGSEAFF	TGCAGTGCTCCCACAGGGGGGTCCGAAGCTTTCTTT
-	many	TRBV9	TRBJ1-1	CASSTGANTEAFF	TGTGCCAGCAGTACCGGGGCAAACACTGAAGCTTTCTTT
-	-	TRBV20-1	TRBJ2-3	CSAKLADTQYF	TGCAGTGCGAAACTAGCAGATACGCAGTATTTT
-	many	TRBV28	TRBJ1-4	CASSSPGRDEKLFF	TGTGCCAGCAGTTCCCCGGGGAGGGATGAAAAACTGTTTTTT
-	few	TRBV6-5	TRBJ1-3	CASSLSFYSGLSGNTIYF	TGTGCCAGCAGCCTCTCTTTTTACTCGGGGCTCTCTGGAAACACCATATATTTT
-	few	TRBV12-3/TRBV12-4	TRBJ2-2	CASSPQPHNTGELFF	TGTGCCAGCAGCCCCCAACCGCACAACACCGGGGAGCTGTTTTTT
-	-	TRBV20-1	TRBJ2-1	CSAGYRVSYNEQFF	TGCAGTGCTGGCTACAGGGTTTCCTACAATGAGCAGTTCTTC
-	few	TRBV7-2	TRBJ2-3	CASSSAGSPTLPDTQYF	TGTGCCAGCAGCTCCGCCGGTTCCCCCACCTTACCAGATACGCAGTATTTT
TRBD1	-	TRBV9	TRBJ2-3	CASSVEGGRTDTQYF	TGTGCCAGCAGCGTAGAAGGGGGCAGGACAGATACGCAGTATTTT
-	few	TRBV5-4	TRBJ2-3	CASSLKRGGLVKDTQYF	TGTGCCAGCAGCTTGAAGAGGGGGGGCTTGGTCAAAGATACGCAGTATTTT
-	-	TRBV11-2	TRBJ2-4	CASSLVGGKNIQYF	TGTGCCAGCAGCTTAGTCGGTGGCAAAAACATTCAGTACTTC
TRBD2	-	TRBV29-1	TRBJ2-7	CSVEASGGYEQYF	TGCAGCGTTGAGGCTAGCGGGGGGTACGAGCAGTACTTC
TRBD1	few	TRBV2	TRBJ2-1	CASSYDRGSYNEQFF	TGTGCCAGCAGTTACGACAGGGGCTCCTACAATGAGCAGTTCTTC
-	few	TRBV7-2	TRBJ1-4	CASSLAKVTNEKLFF	TGTGCCAGCAGCTTAGCGAAGGTGACTAATGAAAAACTGTTTTTT
-	few	TRBV27	TRBJ1-1	CASKSQGWGTEAFF	TGTGCCAGCAAATCTCAGGGTTGGGGCACTGAAGCTTTCTTT
-	few	TRBV3-1	TRBJ1-6	CASSQGPRGPHSPLHF	TGTGCCAGCAGCCAAGGCCCTAGAGGGCCGCATTCACCCCTCCACTTT
TRBD1	-	TRBV19	TRBJ1-1	CASTVDRATEAFF	TGTGCCAGTACCGTGGACAGGGCCACTGAAGCTTTCTTT
-	-	TRBV21-1	TRBJ2-5	CASSAHICIQTQYF	TGTGCCAGCAGCGCTCATATCTGTATCCAGACCCAGTACTTC
-	few	TRBV28	TRBJ1-1	CASSSGPDTEAFF	TGTGCCAGCAGTTCGGGGCCGGACACTGAAGCTTTCTTT
-	-	TRBV7-9	TRBJ2-2	CASSLVGQRSTGELFF	TGTGCCAGCAGCTTAGTAGGGCAGCGGTCCACCGGGGAGCTGTTTTTT
-	-	TRBV30	TRBJ1-3	CAWGGPILSGNTIYF	TGTGCCTGGGGTGGACCGATCCTCTCTGGAAACACCATATATTTT
-	few	TRBV10-3	TRBJ2-3	CAISPSGPPGTDTQYF	TGTGCCATCAGCCCCTCGGGACCCCCCGGCACAGATACGCAGTATTTT
TRBD2	-	TRBV20-1	TRBJ2-7	CSAIPSGGYYEQYF	TGCAGTGCTATCCCTAGCGGGGGTTACTACGAGCAGTACTTC
-	-	TRBV20-1	TRBJ1-4	CSARESTVAEKLFF	TGCAGTGCTAGAGAATCAACAGTTGCCGAAAAACTGTTTTTT
TRBD2	many	TRBV3-1	TRBJ2-1	CASSPGLAGYNEQFF	TGTGCCAGCAGCCCAGGACTAGCGGGGTACAATGAGCAGTTCTTC
TRBD1	-	TRBV7-9	TRBJ1-1	CASSGDRGFVEAFF	TGTGCCAGCAGCGGGGACAGGGGGTTTGTTGAAGCTTTCTTT